Below, one TCR beta chain is given with its context. This entry is derived from a study of blood T cell repertoires in COVID-19. Turning to the study itself: PBMCs, B-cell-depleted T cells, or T cells were the source of the cDNA or gDNA that made up the material.

Per the authors' pipeline: Reference gene primer amplification in the assay estimated nucleated cell counts. The data were produced by immunoSEQ multiplex PCR, yet TCRdb's version contains in-frame clones alone and is incomplete. V and J calls and clone size follow that table, whereas D and trimming were derived from the DNA. Altogether more than 200,000 clones are present, roughly nine tenths being singletons, with the ten largest covering 3%. This sequence was found in a man aged 18 to 35 with active or convalescent COVID-19. The material sequenced was peripheral blood.

CDR3 sequence reads: CASRGGRQTSYEQYF. CDR3 nucleotides: TGTGCCAGCAGGGGGGGTCGGCAGACCTCCTACGAGCAGTACTTC. J is TRBJ2-7 and V is TRBV6-5; the D gene is possibly TRBD2 (6 bases). V was clipped by 6 bases and J by 0 bases, with 15 bases between them. This CDR3 region has 15 residues. Germline V lookup: CDR1 MNHEY, CDR2 SVGAGI.